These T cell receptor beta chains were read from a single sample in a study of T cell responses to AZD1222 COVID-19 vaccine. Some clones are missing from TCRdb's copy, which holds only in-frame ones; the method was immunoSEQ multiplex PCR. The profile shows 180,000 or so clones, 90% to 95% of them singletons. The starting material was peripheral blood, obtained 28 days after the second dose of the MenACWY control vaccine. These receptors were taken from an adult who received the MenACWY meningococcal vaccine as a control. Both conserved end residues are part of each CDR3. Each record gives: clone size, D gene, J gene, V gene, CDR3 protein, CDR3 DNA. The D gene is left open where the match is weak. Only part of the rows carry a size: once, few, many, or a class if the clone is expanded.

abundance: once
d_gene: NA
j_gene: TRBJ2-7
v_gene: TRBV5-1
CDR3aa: CASSLVPGTSYEQYF
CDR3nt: TGCGCCAGCAGCTTGGTTCCAGGTACCTCCTACGAGCAGTACTTC

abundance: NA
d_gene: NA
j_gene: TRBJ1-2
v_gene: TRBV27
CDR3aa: CASSLSDNYGYTF
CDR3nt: TGTGCCAGCAGTTTATCTGATAACTATGGCTACACCTTC

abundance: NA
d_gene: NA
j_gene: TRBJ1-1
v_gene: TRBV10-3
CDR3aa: CAIKLGGEGTEAFF
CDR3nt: TGTGCCATCAAACTCGGGGGCGAGGGGACTGAAGCTTTCTTT

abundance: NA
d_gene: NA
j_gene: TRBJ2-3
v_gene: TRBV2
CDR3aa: CASSVGSTDTQYF
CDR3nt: TGTGCCAGCAGTGTGGGCAGCACAGATACGCAGTATTTT

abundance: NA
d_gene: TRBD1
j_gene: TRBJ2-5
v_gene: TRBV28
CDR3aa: CASSRGQGMETQYF
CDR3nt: TGTGCCAGCAGCCGGGGACAGGGGATGGAGACCCAGTACTTC

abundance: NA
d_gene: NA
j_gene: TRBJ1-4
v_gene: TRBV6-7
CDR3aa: CASRGGATNEKLFF
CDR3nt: TGTGCCAGCAGGGGCGGTGCAACTAATGAAAAACTGTTTTTT

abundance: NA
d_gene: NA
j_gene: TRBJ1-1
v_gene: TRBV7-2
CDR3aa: CASSLLGHDTEAFF
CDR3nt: TGTGCCAGCAGCCTACTGGGTCATGATACTGAAGCTTTCTTT

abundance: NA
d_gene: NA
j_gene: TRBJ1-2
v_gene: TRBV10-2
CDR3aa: CASSESLLGRSTYGYTF
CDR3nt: TGCGCCAGCAGTGAGTCTCTTTTGGGTAGGTCGACCTATGGCTACACCTTC

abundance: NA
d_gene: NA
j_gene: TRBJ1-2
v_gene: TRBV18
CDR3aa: CASSPVGQTNYGYTF
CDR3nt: TGTGCCAGCTCACCAGTAGGACAGACTAACTATGGCTACACCTTC

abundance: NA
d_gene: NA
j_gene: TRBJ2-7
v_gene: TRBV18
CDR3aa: CASSPRGSRQNEQYF
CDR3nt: TGTGCCAGCTCACCCCGAGGCAGTCGACAGAACGAGCAGTACTTC

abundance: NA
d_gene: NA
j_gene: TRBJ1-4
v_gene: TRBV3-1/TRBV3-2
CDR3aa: CASSQELTNEKLFF
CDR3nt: TGTGCCAGCAGCCAAGAACTCACTAATGAAAAACTGTTTTTT

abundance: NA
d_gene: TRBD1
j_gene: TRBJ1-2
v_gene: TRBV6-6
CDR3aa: CASRRQGSDGYTF
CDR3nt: TGTGCCAGCAGAAGACAGGGGAGCGATGGCTACACCTTC

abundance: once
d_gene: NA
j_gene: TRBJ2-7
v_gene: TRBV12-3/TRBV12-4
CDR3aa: CASRTGPGEQYF
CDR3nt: TGTGCCAGCAGGACGGGTCCCGGTGAGCAGTACTTC

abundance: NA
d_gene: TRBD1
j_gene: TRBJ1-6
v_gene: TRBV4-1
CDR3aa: CASSQAGTGGNSPLHF
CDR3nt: TGCGCCAGCAGCCAAGCCGGGACAGGGGGCAATTCACCCCTCCACTTT

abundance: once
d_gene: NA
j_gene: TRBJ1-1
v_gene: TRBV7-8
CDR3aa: CASSLQDSGTEAFF
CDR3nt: TGTGCCAGCAGCTTGCAGGATTCGGGCACTGAAGCTTTCTTT

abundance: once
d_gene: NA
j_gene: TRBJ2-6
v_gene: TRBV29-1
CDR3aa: CSVVGEPNVLTF
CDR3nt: TGCAGCGTTGTGGGAGAGCCCAACGTCCTGACTTTC

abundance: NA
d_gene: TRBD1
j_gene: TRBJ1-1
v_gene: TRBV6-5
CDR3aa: CASSYRGPSGFTEAFF
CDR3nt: TGTGCCAGCAGTTACAGGGGGCCAAGTGGTTTCACTGAAGCTTTCTTT

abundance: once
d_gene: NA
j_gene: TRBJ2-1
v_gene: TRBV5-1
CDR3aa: CASSTPRSSYNEQFF
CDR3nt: TGCGCCAGCAGCACCCCTAGAAGCTCCTACAATGAGCAGTTCTTC

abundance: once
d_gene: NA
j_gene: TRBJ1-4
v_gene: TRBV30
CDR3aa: CAWNRPVEKLFF
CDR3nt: TGTGCCTGGAACCGGCCTGTTGAAAAACTGTTTTTT

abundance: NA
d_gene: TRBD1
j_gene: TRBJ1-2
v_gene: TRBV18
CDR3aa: CASSQGQGVFGYTF
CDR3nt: TGTGCCAGCTCACAGGGACAGGGCGTGTTTGGCTACACCTTC

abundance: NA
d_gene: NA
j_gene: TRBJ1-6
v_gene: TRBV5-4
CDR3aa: CASSLTRNSPLHF
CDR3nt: TGTGCCAGCAGCTTGACCCGTAATTCACCCCTCCACTTT

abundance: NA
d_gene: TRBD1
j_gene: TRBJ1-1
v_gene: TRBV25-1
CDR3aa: CASSAYRGTGTTGTEAFF
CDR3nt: TGTGCCAGCAGTGCTTATAGAGGGACAGGGACAACGGGCACTGAAGCTTTCTTT

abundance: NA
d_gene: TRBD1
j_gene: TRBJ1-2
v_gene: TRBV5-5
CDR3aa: CASSLGTGAPLRYTF
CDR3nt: TGTGCCAGCAGCTTGGGGACAGGGGCCCCTTTGAGGTACACCTTC

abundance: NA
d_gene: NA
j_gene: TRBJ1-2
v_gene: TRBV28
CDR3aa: CASSLRQAGYGYTF
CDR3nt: TGTGCCAGCAGTTTGCGACAGGCGGGTTATGGCTACACCTTC

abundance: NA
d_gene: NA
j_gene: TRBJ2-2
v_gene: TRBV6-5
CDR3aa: CASSPGHLNTGELFF
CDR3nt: TGTGCCAGCAGTCCGGGACACCTGAACACCGGGGAGCTGTTTTTT

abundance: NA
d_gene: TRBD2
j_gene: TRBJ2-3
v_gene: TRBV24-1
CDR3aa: CATADSGLAGGTDTQYF
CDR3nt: TGTGCCACCGCGGACAGTGGACTAGCGGGGGGCACAGATACGCAGTATTTT

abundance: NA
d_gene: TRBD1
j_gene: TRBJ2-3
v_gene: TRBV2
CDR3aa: CASSQVGQGADTQYF
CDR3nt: TGTGCCAGCAGTCAAGTGGGACAGGGCGCAGATACGCAGTATTTT

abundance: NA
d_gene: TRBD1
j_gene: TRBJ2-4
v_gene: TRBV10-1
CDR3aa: CASRGVRTGGFGDKNIQYF
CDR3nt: TGCGCCAGCAGGGGGGTGCGGACAGGGGGTTTCGGGGACAAAAACATTCAGTACTTC

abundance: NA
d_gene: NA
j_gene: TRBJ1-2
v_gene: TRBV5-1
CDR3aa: CASSPSGAGVGYTF
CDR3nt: TGCGCCAGCAGCCCCTCAGGGGCAGGGGTTGGCTACACCTTC

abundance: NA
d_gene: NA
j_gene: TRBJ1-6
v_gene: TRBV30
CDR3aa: CAWMQTNSPLHF
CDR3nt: TGTGCCTGGATGCAGACTAATTCACCCCTCCACTTT

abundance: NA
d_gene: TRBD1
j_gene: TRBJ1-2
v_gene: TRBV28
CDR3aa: CASTTGTAFYGYTF
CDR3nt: TGTGCCAGCACCACCGGGACAGCATTCTATGGCTACACCTTC

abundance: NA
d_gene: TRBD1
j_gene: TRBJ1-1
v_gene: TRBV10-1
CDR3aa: CASTGAMNTEAFF
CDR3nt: TGCGCCAGTACAGGGGCCATGAACACTGAAGCTTTCTTT

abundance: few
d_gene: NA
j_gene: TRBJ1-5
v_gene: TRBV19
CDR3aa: CASRRGRNQPQHF
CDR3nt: TGTGCCAGTAGACGGGGGCGCAATCAGCCCCAGCATTTT

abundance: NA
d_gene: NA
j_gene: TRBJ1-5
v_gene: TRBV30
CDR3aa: CAWSVGDNQPQHF
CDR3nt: TGTGCCTGGAGTGTAGGGGACAACCAGCCCCAGCATTTT

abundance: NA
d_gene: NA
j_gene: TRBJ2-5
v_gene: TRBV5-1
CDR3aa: CASSLGSWTDQETQYF
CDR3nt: TGCGCCAGCAGCTTGGGGTCGTGGACGGATCAAGAGACCCAGTACTTC

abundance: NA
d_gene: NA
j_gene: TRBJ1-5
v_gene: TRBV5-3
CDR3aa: CARSLAQGSNQPQHF
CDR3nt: TGTGCCAGAAGCTTGGCACAGGGAAGCAATCAGCCCCAGCATTTT

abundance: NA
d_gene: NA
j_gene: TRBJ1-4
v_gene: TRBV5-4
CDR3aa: CASSPGTQAATNEKLFF
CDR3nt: TGTGCCAGCAGTCCCGGGACACAAGCTGCAACTAATGAAAAACTGTTTTTT

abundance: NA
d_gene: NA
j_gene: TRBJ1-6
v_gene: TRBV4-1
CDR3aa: CASSQDQFSPLHF
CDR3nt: TGCGCCAGCAGCCAAGATCAGTTTTCACCCCTCCACTTT

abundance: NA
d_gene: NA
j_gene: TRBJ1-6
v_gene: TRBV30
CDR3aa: CALGPRNSPLHF
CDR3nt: TGTGCGTTGGGGCCTCGGAATTCACCCCTCCACTTT

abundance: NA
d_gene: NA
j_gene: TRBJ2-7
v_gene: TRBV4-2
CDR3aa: CASSQDLETSYEQYF
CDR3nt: TGTGCCAGCAGCCAAGATTTGGAGACTTCCTACGAGCAGTACTTC

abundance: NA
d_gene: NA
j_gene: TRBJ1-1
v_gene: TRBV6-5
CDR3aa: CASSYSRQRTEAFF
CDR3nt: TGTGCCAGCAGTTACTCACGGCAACGAACTGAAGCTTTCTTT

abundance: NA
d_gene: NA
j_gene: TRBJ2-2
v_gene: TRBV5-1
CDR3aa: CASSLGTGTPTGELFF
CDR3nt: TGCGCCAGCAGCTTGGGGACCGGGACTCCAACCGGGGAGCTGTTTTTT

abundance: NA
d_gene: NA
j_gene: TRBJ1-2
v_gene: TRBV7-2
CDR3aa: CASSLGTGGYTF
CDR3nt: TGTGCCAGCAGCTTAGGAACAGGGGGCTACACCTTC

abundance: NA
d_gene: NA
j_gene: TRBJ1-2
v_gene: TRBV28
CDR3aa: CASSLGRQTNYGYTF
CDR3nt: TGTGCCAGCAGTTTAGGTCGGCAGACTAACTATGGCTACACCTTC

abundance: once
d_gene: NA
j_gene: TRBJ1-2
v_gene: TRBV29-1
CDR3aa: CSVGGDYGYTF
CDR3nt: TGCAGCGTTGGCGGTGACTATGGCTACACCTTC

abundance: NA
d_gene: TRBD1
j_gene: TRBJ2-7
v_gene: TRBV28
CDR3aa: CASSSGQSYEQYF
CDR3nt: TGTGCCAGCAGTTCGGGACAGTCCTACGAGCAGTACTTC

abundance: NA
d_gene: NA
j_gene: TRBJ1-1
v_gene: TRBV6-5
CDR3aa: CASSYSHRVGEAFF
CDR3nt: TGTGCCAGCAGTTACTCCCACAGGGTGGGGGAGGCTTTCTTT

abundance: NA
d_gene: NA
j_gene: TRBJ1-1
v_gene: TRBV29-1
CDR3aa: CSVARGGGTEAFF
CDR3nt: TGCAGCGTTGCAAGGGGTGGGGGCACTGAAGCTTTCTTT

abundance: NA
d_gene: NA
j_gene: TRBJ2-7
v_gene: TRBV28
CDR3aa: CATIPGQSYEQYF
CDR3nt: TGTGCCACCATCCCTGGACAATCCTACGAGCAGTACTTC

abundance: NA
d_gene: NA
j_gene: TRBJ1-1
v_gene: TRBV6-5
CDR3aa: CASKSNPQGYTEAFF
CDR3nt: TGTGCCAGCAAGTCAAACCCCCAGGGATACACTGAAGCTTTCTTT

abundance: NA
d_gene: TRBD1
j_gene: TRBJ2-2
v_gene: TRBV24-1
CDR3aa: CATGQDTGELFF
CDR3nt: TGTGCCACCGGACAGGACACCGGGGAGCTGTTTTTT

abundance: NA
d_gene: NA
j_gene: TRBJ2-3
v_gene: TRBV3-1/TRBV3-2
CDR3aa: CASSLSTDTQYF
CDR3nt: TGTGCCAGCAGCCTAAGCACAGATACGCAGTATTTT

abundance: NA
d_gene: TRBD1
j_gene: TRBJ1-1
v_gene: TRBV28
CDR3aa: CASSFRGRWNTEAFF
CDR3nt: TGTGCCAGCAGTTTCAGGGGGCGGTGGAACACTGAAGCTTTCTTT

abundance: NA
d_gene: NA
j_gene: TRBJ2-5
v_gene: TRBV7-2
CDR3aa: CASSLARTGLIETQYF
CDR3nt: TGTGCCAGCAGCTTAGCGCGTACGGGGCTGATAGAGACCCAGTACTTC

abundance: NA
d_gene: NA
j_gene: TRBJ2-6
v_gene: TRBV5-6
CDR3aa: CASSLGRAVSGANVLTF
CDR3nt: TGTGCCAGCAGCTTGGGGCGGGCAGTCTCTGGGGCCAACGTCCTGACTTTC

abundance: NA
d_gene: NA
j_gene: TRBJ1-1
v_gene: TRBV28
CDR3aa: CASSFSDRNTEAFF
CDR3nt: TGTGCCAGCAGCTTTTCGGACAGGAACACTGAAGCTTTCTTT